Listed below are T cell receptor beta chains from one sample, sequenced in a study of cytomegalovirus exposure and HLA in healthy donors. The protocol was immunoSEQ multiplex PCR, while the TCRdb copy is restricted to in-frame clones and leaves out a portion. In the table there are about 140,000 clones, around 80% of which are singletons. The sample comprised PBMCs. Receptors were obtained from a man between 18 and 29 years old in good health and CMV-seropositive. Each CDR3 is given with its conserved first and last residue. D genes are given only for firm matches. Expanded clones get a size class; other rows say once, few or many, or leave the size out.

>TRBJ2-1|TRBV5-1|-|TRBD2
CASSLLGLAGVGNEQFF
TGCGCCAGCAGCTTATTGGGACTAGCGGGAGTTGGCAATGAGCAGTTCTTC
>TRBJ2-7|TRBV28|-|TRBD1
CASSSPGQGIYEQYF
TGTGCCAGCAGTTCACCGGGACAGGGGATCTACGAGCAGTACTTC
>TRBJ1-1|TRBV28|-|TRBD1
CASSLTGGDSAFF
TGTGCCAGCAGTCTCACAGGGGGGGACTCTGCTTTCTTT
>TRBJ2-7|TRBV9|few|TRBD1
CASSVGQGPYEQYF
TGTGCCAGCAGCGTAGGACAGGGCCCCTACGAGCAGTACTTC
>TRBJ2-1|TRBV7-9|-|TRBD2
CSERPLAGGYNEQFF
TGTTCCGAAAGGCCCTTAGCGGGAGGGTACAATGAGCAGTTCTTC
>TRBJ2-7|TRBV6-5|-|-
CASSYSMSGQREQYF
TGTGCCAGCAGTTACTCGATGTCAGGGCAGCGCGAGCAGTACTTC
>TRBJ2-3|TRBV9|-|-
CASSVAGATVGGTQYF
TGTGCCAGCAGCGTAGCTGGGGCGACCGTGGGGGGTACGCAGTATTTT
>TRBJ2-7|TRBV6-9|once|-
CASDIGEQYF
TGTGCCAGCGACATCGGCGAGCAGTACTTC
>TRBJ2-7|TRBV27|few|-
CASSISEISYEQYF
TGTGCTAGCAGTATAAGTGAGATTTCCTACGAGCAGTACTTC
>TRBJ1-1|TRBV5-1|-|TRBD1
CASSQGTENTEAFF
TGCGCCAGCAGCCAAGGGACAGAGAACACTGAAGCTTTCTTT
>TRBJ2-6|TRBV9|-|TRBD1
CASSGTGNSGANVLTF
TGTGCCAGCAGCGGGACAGGGAACTCTGGGGCCAACGTCCTGACTTTC
>TRBJ1-4|TRBV19|-|-
CASNDPRQREKLFF
TGTGCCAGTAACGACCCCCGGCAGAGGGAAAAACTGTTTTTT
>TRBJ1-5|TRBV6-1|-|-
CASSDWTEIFNQPQHF
TGTGCCAGCAGTGATTGGACAGAAATATTCAATCAGCCCCAGCATTTT
>TRBJ2-1|TRBV7-9|few|TRBD2
CASSLEGGTGKYNEQFF
TGTGCCAGCAGCCTGGAGGGAGGGACTGGCAAGTACAATGAGCAGTTCTTC
>TRBJ2-4|TRBV7-8|-|-
CASSGARWIQYF
TGTGCCAGCAGTGGAGCGCGGTGGATTCAGTACTTC
>TRBJ2-2|TRBV7-3|-|-
CASSFQPSSTGELFF
TGTGCCAGCAGCTTCCAGCCTAGTAGCACCGGGGAGCTGTTTTTT
>TRBJ2-7|TRBV5-6|-|-
CASSLLSGSYEQYF
TGTGCCAGCAGCTTGCTCAGCGGATCCTACGAGCAGTACTTC
>TRBJ1-5|TRBV4-1|-|-
CASSQGQANQPQHF
TGCGCCAGCAGCCAAGGGCAGGCCAATCAGCCCCAGCATTTT
>TRBJ2-3|TRBV4-2|-|TRBD2
CASSSLAGDTDTQYF
TGTGCCAGCAGCTCACTAGCGGGAGACACAGATACGCAGTATTTT
>TRBJ1-5|TRBV27|-|-
CASGDSSNQPQHF
TGTGCCAGCGGTGACTCTTCCAATCAGCCCCAGCATTTT
>TRBJ1-4|TRBV7-2|-|-
CASSPEREDEKLFF
TGTGCCAGCAGCCCAGAGCGGGAAGATGAAAAACTGTTTTTT
>TRBJ2-3|TRBV6-1|-|-
CASSVLSRTADTQYF
TGTGCCAGCAGTGTCCTTTCTCGGACAGCAGATACGCAGTATTTT
>TRBJ1-1|TRBV27|-|TRBD1
CASSSPGQGRTEAFF
TGTGCCAGCAGTTCGCCGGGACAGGGGAGGACTGAAGCTTTCTTT
>TRBJ2-3|TRBV7-6|-|TRBD1
CASSLRDSEGRQYF
TGTGCCAGCAGCTTAAGGGACAGCGAAGGAAGGCAGTATTTT
>TRBJ2-3|TRBV28|-|TRBD2
CASSLYYGTSGSIPQGTDTQYF
TGTGCCAGCAGTCTGTACTATGGGACTAGCGGGAGTATCCCCCAGGGGACAGATACGCAGTATTTT
>TRBJ2-7|TRBV7-2|-|-
CASSGWTALSYEQYF
TGTGCCAGCAGCGGGTGGACAGCCCTCTCCTACGAGCAGTACTTC
>TRBJ1-4|TRBV15|-|-
CATSGRQDRGEKLFF
TGTGCCACCAGCGGTCGACAGGACCGGGGAGAAAAACTGTTTTTT
>TRBJ2-3|TRBV28|-|TRBD1
CASSPRQGGTDTQYF
TGTGCCAGCAGTCCAAGACAGGGAGGCACAGATACGCAGTATTTT
>TRBJ2-5|TRBV5-4|-|TRBD1
CASSPVRTGGIGTQYF
TGTGCCAGCAGCCCGGTCCGGACAGGGGGCATAGGGACCCAGTACTTC
>TRBJ2-5|TRBV2|-|-
CASSGERSAETQYF
TGTGCCAGCAGTGGGGAGAGGTCGGCCGAGACCCAGTACTTC
>TRBJ2-7|TRBV19|-|-
CASSRTPGDYEQYF
TGTGCCAGTAGTAGAACACCGGGGGACTACGAGCAGTACTTC
>TRBJ2-7|TRBV30|-|TRBD2
CAWRAGDYEQYF
TGTGCCTGGAGGGCGGGAGACTACGAGCAGTACTTC
>TRBJ2-1|TRBV19|-|TRBD1
CASSRQGAVYGSYNEQFF
TGTGCCAGTAGTCGCCAGGGGGCGGTGTATGGGTCCTACAATGAGCAGTTCTTC
>TRBJ2-5|TRBV10-3|few|-
CAIEAEIQETQYF
TGTGCCATCGAAGCGGAAATCCAAGAGACCCAGTACTTC
>TRBJ2-3|TRBV6-1|-|-
CASSELTGADTQYF
TGTGCCAGCAGTGAACTAACGGGAGCAGATACGCAGTATTTT
>TRBJ2-2|TRBV27|-|-
CASSTSGELFF
TGTGCCAGCAGTACCTCCGGGGAGCTGTTTTTC
>TRBJ1-6|TRBV6-5|-|TRBD1
CASSYGQVRYNSPLHF
TGTGCCAGCAGTTATGGACAGGTCCGATATAATTCACCCCTCCACTTT
>TRBJ1-6|TRBV30|once|-
CAWTGRYNSPLHF
TGTGCCTGGACTGGCAGATATAATTCACCCCTCCACTTT
>TRBJ1-1|TRBV28|few|TRBD1
CASRGQGLLFGMNTEAFF
TGTGCCAGCAGGGGACAGGGGCTTCTCTTTGGTATGAACACTGAAGCTTTCTTT